This T cell receptor (beta chain) comes out of a study of shared clonotypes between healthy human individuals. About the study: The plates for each donor numbered three CD4 naive, three CD4 memory, two CD8 naive and one CD8 memory. General study findings and limits: A handful of donors showed sharing of about 4.6% of naive CD4 clonotypes. The rarefaction results pointed to incomplete sorted-subset sequencing despite large depth. The study generally estimated greater richness for naive than memory subsets.

Naive CD8 cells comprised CD45RO-negative, CCR7-positively selected cells, excluding terminally differentiated effector memory CD45RA+ cells. A word on this clone: Its antigen is undetermined.

Clones were read by immunoSEQ multiplex PCR, and TCRdb kept only the in-frame ones, dropping some. The repertoire consists of 2 million to 2.5 million clones, with approximately 94% occurring once and the leading ten covering about 1.1%. This CDR3 has 14 amino acids. The germline gives CDR1 SGHKS, CDR2 YYEKEE (reference sequence). V gave up 4 bases and J gave up 5 bases, with 13 bases separating them. This clonotype was obtained from a man aged 18 to 29 in good health. Sequenced material: naive CD8+ T cells sorted from blood. The chain recombines TRBV5-5 with TRBJ1-5; possibly TRBD1 for D (5 bases). The CDR3 DNA reads TGTGCCAGCAGCCTGTGGGGGAGGGATCAGCCCCAGCATTTT. It translates to CASSLWGRDQPQHF.